This T cell receptor (beta chain) was captured by sequencing in a study of T cell repertoires in cytomegalovirus infection. Whole-study context: Newly reported HLA-C-restricted and thoroughly characterized HLA-B-restricted CMV epitopes were employed. CMV infection together with matching HLA type was indicated by public TCR beta signatures. Whole-study findings and limits: The ex vivo response was dominated by HLA-C-restricted CMV-specific TCR beta clonotypes. The study identified carriers of CMV plus the relevant HLA from cumulative public TCR beta family frequency.

A few counts support this clonotype. Its matching antigen is unknown. MiXCR, applied by TCRdb to the reads, yields one record per CDR3 protein. The sample records approximately 110,000 distinct CDR3 sequences, under 50% being singletons. Germline V gives CDR1 LGHNT, CDR2 FRNRAP. With 5 bases clipped from V and 3 bases from J, the junction kept 7 bases outside the gene matches. The CDR3 has 16 amino acids. The TCR originated in a human donor in good health (CMV status not recorded). Some clones in this sample may be carry-over from other donors' samples. The chain joins TRBV12-5 to TRBJ2-5, with TRBD1 identical over 12 bases. The sample was CD8+ T cells from cultured PBMCs, taken from culture after CMV antigen stimulation. This chain's CDR3 is CASGALGTGGEETQYF. CDR3 coding DNA: TGTGCTAGTGGTGCCCTGGGGACAGGGGGCGAAGAGACCCAGTACTTC. The full variable domain, completed using reference TRBV12-5 and TRBJ2-5, is DARVTQTPRHKVTEMGQEVTMRCQPILGHNTVFWYRQTMMQGLELLAYFRNRAPLDDSGMPKDRFSAEMPDATLATLKIQPSEPRDSAVYFCASGALGTGGEETQYFGPGTRLLVL.